The rows below give T cell receptor beta chains drawn from one sample of a study of shared clonotypes between healthy human individuals. The assay was immunoSEQ multiplex PCR, and TCRdb's table has in-frame clones only and misses some. This table has some 2.4 million clones, approximately 94% appearing once. The sequencing sample was made of naive CD4+ T cells from PBMCs. The receptors here all came from a man between 18 and 29 years old in good health. Some clones in this sample may be carry-over from other donors' samples. Each CDR3 is given with its conserved first and last residue. D genes are given only for firm matches. Size tells how often a clone was seen (once, few, many) or the class of an expanded clone, and some rows leave it out.

d_gene	abundance	v_gene	j_gene	CDR3aa	CDR3nt
TRBD1	-	TRBV28	TRBJ2-7	CASSSHRDRPSTFFYEQYF	TGTGCCAGCAGTTCACACCGGGACAGACCTAGTACTTTCTTTTACGAGCAGTACTTC
-	-	TRBV19	TRBJ2-3	CASSIEAGPDTQYF	TGTGCCAGTAGTATAGAAGCGGGTCCAGATACGCAGTATTTT
-	-	TRBV6-6	TRBJ2-1	CASSYTNEQFF	TGTGCCAGCAGTTACACCAATGAGCAGTTCTTC
TRBD1	-	TRBV25-1	TRBJ2-7	CASMAGGSSSYEQYF	TGTGCCAGCATGGCAGGGGGTAGTAGTTCCTACGAGCAGTACTTC
-	-	TRBV5-5	TRBJ2-7	CASSLAFRGESYEQYF	TGTGCCAGCAGCTTGGCCTTTAGAGGGGAATCCTACGAGCAGTACTTC
-	-	TRBV19	TRBJ1-5	CASSNIIVGNQPQHF	TGTGCCAGTAGCAATATTATCGTAGGCAATCAGCCCCAGCATTTT
-	-	TRBV6-1	TRBJ2-1	CASSALAYNEQFF	TGTGCCAGCAGCGCCTTAGCCTACAATGAGCAGTTCTTC
-	-	TRBV11-1	TRBJ1-5	CASSLGGGPYSNQPQHF	TGTGCCAGCAGCTTAGGCGGTGGACCATATAGCAATCAGCCCCAGCATTTT
TRBD1	-	TRBV10-3	TRBJ1-5	CAISEFRDRNQPQHF	TGTGCCATCAGTGAGTTCCGGGACAGAAATCAGCCCCAGCATTTT
-	-	TRBV2	TRBJ2-3	CASSDRGDTQYF	TGTGCCAGCAGTGATAGGGGAGATACGCAGTATTTT
-	-	TRBV7-9	TRBJ1-4	CASSNDGRLNEKLFF	TGTGCCAGCAGCAACGACGGAAGACTAAATGAAAAACTGTTTTTT
TRBD1	-	TRBV30	TRBJ2-7	CAWSDGQGDEQYF	TGTGCCTGGAGTGACGGACAGGGTGACGAGCAGTACTTC
TRBD1	-	TRBV7-9	TRBJ1-2	CASRRNNWTGSGNYGYTF	TGTGCCAGCAGACGCAACAATTGGACAGGGAGTGGTAACTATGGCTACACCTTC
TRBD1	few	TRBV18	TRBJ1-5	CASSPGQGGIQPQHF	TGTGCCAGCTCACCCGGACAGGGTGGAATTCAGCCCCAGCATTTT
TRBD1	few	TRBV15	TRBJ1-3	CATSRSDRGPGNTIYF	TGTGCCACCAGCAGATCGGACAGGGGCCCGGGAAACACCATATATTTT
-	-	TRBV9	TRBJ1-1	CASSPGWRLNTEAFF	TGTGCCAGCAGCCCCGGTTGGAGACTGAACACTGAAGCTTTCTTT
TRBD2	-	TRBV19	TRBJ2-1	CASRAGLAGEPYNEQFF	TGTGCCAGTAGGGCCGGACTAGCGGGAGAGCCCTACAATGAGCAGTTCTTC
-	-	TRBV7-3	TRBJ2-2	CASSPRGAHTGELFF	TGTGCCAGCAGCCCCAGAGGGGCCCACACCGGGGAGCTGTTTTTT
-	-	TRBV14	TRBJ1-1	CASSQERSGTLLGEAFF	TGTGCCAGCAGCCAAGAGAGGAGCGGGACCCTCCTGGGTGAAGCTTTCTTT
-	-	TRBV5-6	TRBJ1-1	CASSLDFGGTEAFF	TGTGCCAGCAGCTTGGATTTCGGGGGCACTGAAGCTTTCTTT
-	-	TRBV5-1	TRBJ2-5	CASSPVPGVDQETQYF	TGCGCCAGCAGCCCTGTCCCCGGAGTCGACCAAGAGACCCAGTACTTC
-	-	TRBV9	TRBJ2-5	CASSAGLPTQETQYF	TGTGCCAGCAGCGCGGGACTCCCGACCCAAGAGACCCAGTACTTC
-	-	TRBV10-1	TRBJ2-5	CASSSGSGAQYF	TGCGCCAGCAGTTCGGGATCAGGGGCCCAGTACTTC
-	-	TRBV5-6	TRBJ1-2	CASSQTRGLDYGYTF	TGTGCCAGCAGCCAGACTCGGGGATTGGACTATGGCTACACCTTC
TRBD2	-	TRBV5-1	TRBJ2-2	CASSTGLAGGHGELFF	TGCGCCAGCAGCACGGGACTAGCGGGAGGTCACGGGGAGCTGTTTTTT
-	-	TRBV27	TRBJ1-1	CASSSRGEGDTEAFF	TGTGCCAGCAGTTCCCGAGGCGAAGGGGACACTGAAGCTTTCTTT
-	-	TRBV10-3	TRBJ2-7	CATQGGYEQYF	TGTGCCACCCAGGGGGGGTACGAGCAGTACTTC
TRBD1	-	TRBV15	TRBJ2-7	CATSRDPRQGVDEQYF	TGTGCCACCAGCAGAGACCCCAGACAGGGGGTCGACGAGCAGTACTTC
TRBD2	-	TRBV2	TRBJ2-3	CASSPGTSVDTQYF	TGTGCCAGCAGTCCAGGGACTAGCGTAGATACGCAGTATTTT
TRBD2	-	TRBV5-5	TRBJ2-5	CASSRSSGGGETQYF	TGTGCCAGCAGCAGGTCATCGGGAGGGGGAGAGACCCAGTACTTC
-	once	TRBV5-6	TRBJ1-2	CASSLGGPPTGTF	TGTGCCAGCAGCTTGGGGGGACCGCCCACCGGGACCTTC
-	-	TRBV6-1	TRBJ1-1	CASSDYGDTEAFF	TGTGCCAGCAGTGATTACGGGGACACTGAAGCTTTCTTT
-	-	TRBV30	TRBJ2-6	CACHTTGFGSGANVLTF	TGTGCCTGTCACACCACGGGGTTCGGCTCTGGGGCCAACGTCCTGACTTTC
-	-	TRBV7-8	TRBJ1-6	CASSLFFSGTNNSPLHF	TGTGCCAGCAGCTTGTTTTTTTCAGGGACAAATAATTCACCCCTCCACTTT
TRBD1	-	TRBV5-4	TRBJ2-5	CASSPGTEQETQYF	TGTGCCAGCAGCCCGGGGACAGAACAAGAGACCCAGTACTTC
TRBD1	once	TRBV2	TRBJ1-4	CASSVIVGQGLHNEKLFF	TGTGCCAGCAGTGTTATAGTTGGACAGGGACTTCATAATGAAAAACTGTTTTTT
-	-	TRBV28	TRBJ1-3	CASSPSASSGNTIYF	TGTGCCAGCAGTCCGTCAGCGAGTTCTGGAAACACCATATATTTT
-	-	TRBV6-1	TRBJ2-3	CASSDRGGCEEETDTQYF	TGTGCCAGCAGTGATAGAGGGGGATGTGAGGAAGAAACAGATACGCAGTATTTT
-	-	TRBV11-1	TRBJ1-1	CASSFGSWGRTEAFF	TGTGCCAGCAGCTTCGGGTCCTGGGGGCGAACTGAAGCTTTCTTT
TRBD2	few	TRBV5-1	TRBJ2-5	CASSLARTSGETQYF	TGCGCCAGCAGCTTGGCCCGGACTAGCGGAGAGACCCAGTACTTC
-	-	TRBV28	TRBJ2-7	CASSSNPYEQYF	TGTGCCAGCAGTTCTAACCCCTACGAGCAGTACTTC
-	-	TRBV7-9	TRBJ2-2	CASSLVGNLNTGELFF	TGTGCCAGCAGCTTAGTCGGAAATTTGAACACCGGGGAGCTGTTTTTT
TRBD1	-	TRBV7-3	TRBJ2-5	CASSLGQASQETQYF	TGTGCCAGCAGCTTGGGACAGGCCTCTCAAGAGACCCAGTACTTC
-	-	TRBV14	TRBJ2-3	CASSQDWSPGHPAPDTQYF	TGTGCCAGCAGCCAAGATTGGAGCCCGGGACACCCCGCTCCAGATACGCAGTATTTT
-	-	TRBV5-4	TRBJ2-7	CASSLQERKQYF	TGTGCCAGCAGCTTGCAAGAGAGGAAGCAGTACTTC
TRBD1	-	TRBV7-7	TRBJ2-7	CASSIGQGPYEQYF	TGTGCCAGCAGCATAGGACAGGGCCCCTACGAGCAGTACTTC
TRBD1	few	TRBV19	TRBJ1-5	CASSMGTGSGYQPQHF	TGTGCCAGTAGTATGGGGACAGGGTCAGGGTATCAGCCCCAGCATTTT
-	-	TRBV6-6	TRBJ2-3	CASSYGTPLVDTQYF	TGTGCCAGCAGTTACGGGACCCCTCTTGTGGATACGCAGTATTTT
-	-	TRBV5-1	TRBJ1-6	CASSLGGAGNSPLHF	TGCGCCAGCAGCTTGGGGGGCGCGGGAAATTCACCCCTCCACTTT
TRBD1	-	TRBV2	TRBJ1-5	CASIADRDSNQPQHF	TGTGCCAGCATTGCGGACAGGGACAGCAATCAGCCCCAGCATTTT
-	-	TRBV5-6	TRBJ2-7	CASSLVRVGEQYF	TGTGCCAGCAGCTTGGTTCGGGTTGGCGAGCAGTACTTC